This T cell receptor (beta chain) is from a study of blood T cells in healthy people across ages. CDR1 is SEHNR and CDR2 is FQNEAQ in the germline V gene (reference sequence). Trimming cost V 10 bases and J 0 bases; bases outside gene matches: 5. CDR3 length equals 13 residues. Researchers isolated at least 6.5 million PBMCs per sample. Then a second PCR, running roughly 6 to 12 cycles, was carried out with a sample-barcoded 5' primer and a J-beta primer mix. TCRdb passed the 5' RACE reads through MiXCR, listing each CDR3 protein once. Of about 650,000 distinct CDR3 sequences listed, over 40% are singletons.

What was sequenced was blood. This chain uses TRBV7-9 with TRBJ1-1, with 7 bases matching TRBD1. This sequence was found in a woman older than 75 in good health. The DNA for the CDR3 is TGTGCCACCGGGGGACAGTTGAACACTGAAGCTTTCTTT. Its protein is CATGGQLNTEAFF.